Shown below are 9 T cell receptor beta chains from a single sample sequenced in a study of T cells in localized non-small cell lung cancer. This table comes from immunoSEQ multiplex PCR, and its TCRdb copy is limited to in-frame clones, with some not included. The sample has more than 50,000 clones, around 81% seen once. This specimen consisted of peripheral blood, obtained before any cancer treatment. These receptors were taken from a female donor at least 60 years old with stage II squamous cell lung carcinoma.

This chain uses TRBV18 with TRBJ2-5; TRBD2 agrees at 12 bases. The CDR3 loop spans 20 amino acids. Germline values: CDR1 KGHSH, CDR2 LQKENI. V trimming: 3 bases; J trimming: 5 bases; junction bases outside the gene matches: 19. In nucleotides, the CDR3 is TGTGCCAGCTCACCTATTTCTAGCGGGGGGGCCAACCCCCTCGGGGAGACCCAGTACTTC. Its protein product is CASSPISSGGANPLGETQYF.

The V and J genes are TRBV19 and TRBJ2-2, with unresolved D. Germline V CDR1 and CDR2: LNHDA, SQIVND (reference sequence). The CDR3 extends over 16 amino acids. Trimming cost V 7 bases and J 1 base, with 16 bases left between them. The CDR3 loop reads CASTSGPPRNTGELFF. For the CDR3, the DNA is TGTGCCAGTACCTCCGGACCCCCTCGGAACACCGGGGAGCTGTTTTTT.

The rearrangement joins TRBV29-1 to TRBJ2-5, with TRBD1 as a possible D gene (7 bases). Germline V CDR1 and CDR2: SQVTM, ANQGSEA. The CDR3 has 14 amino acids. The V end was cut by 7 bases, the J end by 5 bases, with 20 bases between. The CDR3 here is CSASGVAGGETQYF. The CDR3 region has the DNA TGCAGCGCCTCAGGGGTAGCAGGGGGGGAGACCCAGTACTTC. Supplemented by reference TRBV29-1 and TRBJ2-5, the full variable domain reads SAVISQKPSRDICQRGTSLTIQCQVDSQVTMMFWYRQQPGQSLTLIATANQGSEATYESGFVIDKFPISRPNLTFSTLTVSNMSPEDSSIYLCSASGVAGGETQYFGPGTRLLVL.

This clone was seen only a few times. This chain joins TRBV4-1 and TRBJ1-2, with 11 bases that match TRBD1. CDR3 length equals 14 residues. V shed 4 bases, J shed 6 bases, and the junction held 4 bases outside the gene matches. Germline V gene lookup returns CDR1 MGHRA and CDR2 YSYEKL. The CDR3 sequence: CASSLGQGEHGYTF. CDR3 nucleotides: TGCGCCAGCAGCCTGGGACAGGGGGAACATGGCTACACCTTC.

The chain couples TRBV6-5 to TRBJ2-7; maybe TRBD2 (5 bases). Trimming removed 4 bases from V and 2 bases from J, with 15 bases in between. The CDR3 has 15 residues. From germline, CDR1 is MNHEY and CDR2 SVGAGI. The CDR3 bases are TGTGCCAGCAGTTCGAGCGTACGGGGTACCTACGAGCAGTACTTC. Translation gives CASSSSVRGTYEQYF.

CDR3 bases: TGTGCCAGCAGCGTAGGTCGGGCAGCGAACACTGAAGCTTTCTTT. This gives the protein CASSVGRAANTEAFF. V is TRBV9 and J is TRBJ1-1; D not certain. CDR1 and CDR2 (germline): SGDLS, YYNGEE. This CDR3 region has 15 residues. V was cut by 0 bases and J by 1 base, with 10 bases left in between.

In its sample, this clone was seen once. The chain links TRBV6-5 to TRBJ2-7; possible D gene TRBD1, 6 bases. This CDR3 contains 16 residues. From germline, CDR1 is MNHEY and CDR2 SVGAGI. V was shortened by 2 bases and J by 6 bases, with 20 bases between the two germline ends. The CDR3 spells CASSYRPQGIAFEQYF. CDR3 nucleotides: TGTGCCAGCAGTTACCGCCCGCAGGGGATTGCCTTCGAGCAGTACTTC.

The chain is built from TRBV5-4 and TRBJ2-5; 7 bases fit TRBD1. Trimming took 1 base from V and 5 from J; bases not matched to a gene: 8. Germline loops: CDR1 SGHNT, CDR2 YYREEE (reference sequence). CDR3 length: 15 residues. In DNA form, the CDR3 reads TGTGCCAGCAGCTTGAATAGGGGGCTTGTTGAGACCCAGTACTTC. It yields the protein CASSLNRGLVETQYF. The complete variable domain, with remaining parts taken from reference TRBV5-4 and TRBJ2-5, reads ETGVTQSPTHLIKTRGQQVTLRCSSQSGHNTVSWYQQALGQGPQFIFQYYREEENGRGNFPPRFSGLQFPNYSSELNVNALELDDSALYLCASSLNRGLVETQYFGPGTRLLVL.

The chain uses TRBV6-6 and TRBJ1-2; D uncertain. V was shortened by 6 bases and J by 6 bases, with 11 bases between the two germline ends. CDR3 size: 12 residues. The germline V gene has CDR1 MNHNY and CDR2 SVGAGI (reference sequence). The CDR3 loop reads CASRGSSDGYTF. The CDR3 DNA sequence: TGTGCCAGCAGAGGATCATCCGATGGCTACACCTTC.